Shown below are 10 T cell receptor beta chains from a single sample sequenced in a study of blood T cell repertoires in COVID-19. The table came from immunoSEQ multiplex PCR; TCRdb's copy has only in-frame clones and leaves some out. The table shows around 310,000 clones, with 88% occurring only once. Specimen: PBMCs or T cells enriched from blood (not recorded which). The receptors were sampled from a man aged 30-40 years who had recovered from COVID-19.

This sequence joins TRBV24-1 and TRBJ2-5; tentatively, D is TRBD2 (6 bases). The germline V gene encodes CDR1 KGHDR and CDR2 SFDVKD. The CDR3 totals 14 residues. Trimming left V 5 bases short and J 1 base short, with 10 bases between. The CDR3 DNA sequence: TGTGCCACCAGTGTTAATAGCGGCCAAGAGACCCAGTACTTC. Protein product: CATSVNSGQETQYF.

The genes are TRBV7-9 and TRBJ2-7; 10 nucleotides agree with TRBD1. CDR1 and CDR2 from the germline V gene are SEHNR and FQNEAQ (reference sequence). V trimming: 2 bases; J trimming: 5 bases; junction bases outside the gene matches: 9. The CDR3 has 16 amino acids. The CDR3 DNA sequence: TGTGCCAGCAGCTTAATGGGACAGGGGAAGGGGAACGAGCAGTACTTC. Its protein product is CASSLMGQGKGNEQYF.

The genes are TRBV28 and TRBJ2-7; TRBD1 matches 7 bases. The CDR3 extends over 15 amino acids. The V gene's germline CDR1 is MDHEN and CDR2 SYDVKM. The ends lost 3 bases at V and 1 base at J; junction bases unmatched: 6. The CDR3 here is CASSFRDRRSYEQYF. The CDR3 DNA sequence: TGTGCCAGCAGTTTCCGGGACAGAAGGTCCTACGAGCAGTACTTC.

The chain carries TRBV27 and TRBJ1-2; TRBD1 might be the D (6 bases). The CDR3 consists of 14 residues. Germline loops: CDR1 MNHEY, CDR2 SMNVEV (reference sequence). Trimming cost V 4 bases and J 4 bases, with 13 bases left between them. CDR3 sequence: CASSSTDRRYGYTF. CDR3 in DNA: TGTGCCAGCAGTTCAACTGACAGGCGCTATGGCTACACCTTC.

The chain is built from TRBV28 and TRBJ2-3; TRBD2 might be the D (6 bases). This CDR3 has 14 amino acids. CDR1 MDHEN and CDR2 SYDVKM come from the germline V gene. V lost 6 bases and J 2 bases, leaving 12 bases between the germline ends. Here the CDR3 reads CASRSRGYTDTQYF. The CDR3 DNA reads TGTGCCAGCAGGTCCCGGGGGTACACAGATACGCAGTATTTT. Drawing the rest from reference TRBV28 and TRBJ2-3, the complete variable domain is DVKVTQSSRYLVKRTGEKVFLECVQDMDHENMFWYRQDPGLGLRLIYFSYDVKMKEKGDIPEGYSVSREKKERFSLILESASTNQTSMYLCASRSRGYTDTQYFGPGTRLTVL.

The CDR3 region is CASSQSTSGGTADTQYF. The CDR3 nucleotides read TGTGCCAGCAGCCAATCGACTAGCGGGGGGACGGCAGATACGCAGTATTTT. The chain uses TRBV16 and TRBJ2-3, with 13 bases that match TRBD2. From germline, CDR1 is KGHSY and CDR2 FQNENV. The CDR3 has 17 amino acids. After removal of 0 bases from V and 4 bases from J, the junction contained 4 bases not matched to a gene.

V usage is TRBV21-1 and J usage is TRBJ2-7; TRBD1 is the table's D call and was not checked against the DNA. TRBV21-1 is flagged as a pseudogene. The CDR3 runs to 14 residues. CDR3 sequence (DNA): TGTGCCAGCAGCAAGAAGGACAGCTCCTACGAGCAGTACTTC. Residues: CASSKKDSSYEQYF.

The chain carries TRBV30 and TRBJ1-3, with TRBD1 as a possible D gene (6 bases). V dropped 0 bases and J dropped 0 bases, with 15 bases sitting between them. The CDR3 totals 17 residues. Looked up from germline, CDR1 is GTSNPN and CDR2 is SVGIG (reference sequence). The CDR3 region is CAWSVPDRLNSGNTIYF. The CDR3 region has the DNA TGTGCCTGGAGTGTACCCGACAGGCTCAACTCTGGAAACACCATATATTTT.

The J gene is TRBJ1-4, the V gene TRBV28, with TRBD1 as a possible D gene (6 bases). The CDR3 is made up of 16 amino acids. CDR1 and CDR2 from the germline V gene are MDHEN and SYDVKM. The V end lost 3 bases, the J end lost 7 bases, and 18 bases lay between the germline ends. The CDR3 reads CASSLAGQTQGEKLFF. CDR3 in DNA: TGTGCCAGCAGTTTGGCCGGACAGACCCAAGGTGAAAAACTGTTTTTT.

The table lists this clone with a count of one. The genes are TRBV4-1 and TRBJ1-6; D is unclear. V was trimmed by 0 bases and J by 10 bases, leaving 22 bases between them. The CDR3 runs to 18 residues. The germline V gene encodes CDR1 MGHRA and CDR2 YSYEKL. The CDR3 coding sequence is TGCGCCAGCAGCCAAGAAGTAATCCGGGGTCGAGCGAGGTCACCCCTCCACTTT. Translation gives CASSQEVIRGRARSPLHF.